This T cell receptor beta chain was sequenced in a study of technical replicates of blood from a handful of donors. Profiled with immunoSEQ multiplex PCR; TCRdb holds only in-frame clones, not every one. The sample records about 12,000 clones, approximately 96% being singletons. This CDR3 has 14 residues. The junction had 7 bases not matched to a gene; V was cut back by 6 bases and J by 3 bases. Looked up from germline, CDR1 is MNHEY and CDR2 is SMNVEV (reference sequence). Sequenced input: PBMCs. V usage is TRBV27 and J usage is TRBJ2-7, with TRBD1 matching 8 bases. This clonotype was obtained from a human donor in good health. CDR3 amino acids: CASSATGANYEQYF. DNA for the CDR3: TGTGCCAGCAGCGCGACAGGGGCTAACTACGAGCAGTACTTC.